The 21 T cell receptor beta chains in this list originate from one sample, sequenced in a study of blood T cell repertoires in COVID-19. The data were produced by immunoSEQ multiplex PCR, yet TCRdb's version contains in-frame clones alone and is incomplete. The profile shows about 140,000 clones, 84% of them singletons. What was sequenced was peripheral blood. The receptors originated from a human donor in a cohort sampled during active COVID-19.

The chain uses TRBV6-2 or TRBV6-3 and TRBJ1-1; 7 bases agree with TRBD1. CDR3 length equals 13 residues. The V and J ends lost 5 bases and 4 bases, in that order; junction bases with no gene match: 4. Per germline, CDR1 MNHEY and CDR2 SVGEGT. The CDR3 DNA sequence: TGTGCCAGCAGTAGGGGGCGAAGCACTGAAGCTTTCTTT. Residues: CASSRGRSTEAFF.

This rearrangement joins TRBV7-3 to TRBJ2-3; 9 positions match TRBD2. Germline V gives CDR1 SGHTA, CDR2 FQGTGA. V was clipped by 5 bases and J by 4 bases; unmatched bases: 10. CDR3 length: 16 amino acids. The CDR3 DNA reads TGTGCCAGCAGCCCATCGGGGCGGGGGGGCTCAGATACGCAGTATTTT. Translating gives CASSPSGRGGSDTQYF.

The chain is built from TRBV3-1 (or the pseudogene TRBV3-2) and TRBJ2-1, with D perhaps TRBD1 (6 bases). CDR3 length: 15 residues. V was trimmed by 0 bases and J by 9 bases, leaving 15 bases between them. CDR1 is LGHDT, CDR2 YNNKEL, per germline (reference sequence). CDR3 nucleotide sequence: TGTGCCAGCAGCCAAGACGTGGGGGCCCAGGGTGAGCAGTTCTTC. Translation gives CASSQDVGAQGEQFF.

The chain has TRBV6-6 and TRBJ1-1, with 10 bases identical to TRBD1. Germline V lookup: CDR1 MNHNY, CDR2 SVGAGI (reference sequence). CDR3 size: 16 residues. Trimming cost V 7 bases and J 0 bases; bases outside gene matches: 8. CDR3 loop: CASTPGTGVLNTEAFF. The CDR3 region has the DNA TGTGCCAGCACCCCAGGGACAGGGGTCCTGAACACTGAAGCTTTCTTT.

V and J are TRBV3-1 (or the pseudogene TRBV3-2) and TRBJ2-7; D is possibly TRBD1 (6 bases). V dropped 4 bases and J dropped 4 bases, with 14 bases sitting between them. The germline CDR1 and CDR2 sequences are LGHDT and YNNKEL (reference sequence). The CDR3 is 14 residues long. The CDR3 sequence is CASSPTDRSYEQYF. The CDR3 nucleotides read TGTGCCAGCAGCCCCACCGACAGGTCATACGAGCAGTACTTC.

The chain employs TRBV28 and TRBJ1-2; the match to TRBD1 covers 7 bases. After removal of 6 bases from V and 6 bases from J, the junction contained 7 bases not matched to a gene. The CDR3 has 13 residues. Germline lookup yields CDR1 MDHEN and CDR2 SYDVKM. The CDR3 bases are TGTGCCAGCAGCGTAGGGGGCAGGAATGGCTACACCTTC. Its translation is CASSVGGRNGYTF.

This clone has only one observation. The V call is TRBV3-1 (or the pseudogene TRBV3-2), the J call TRBJ2-2, with 8 bases identical to TRBD1. The V gene end was trimmed by 7 bases and the J gene end by 6 bases; junction bases not matched to a gene: 10. Germline-derived CDR1 and CDR2 are LGHDT and YNNKEL (reference sequence). This CDR3 is 15 amino acids long. The chain's CDR3 is CASTHSDRGPGELFF. The CDR3 nucleotides read TGTGCCAGCACCCACTCAGACAGGGGACCCGGGGAGCTGTTTTTT.

The chain couples TRBV7-9 to TRBJ1-2; perhaps TRBD1 as D (5 bases). This CDR3 region has 13 residues. Deletions cut 3 bases from V and 8 bases from J, with 13 bases between. Per the germline V gene, CDR1 is SEHNR and CDR2 is FQNEAQ (reference sequence). The CDR3 region has the DNA TGTGCCAGCAGCTTCGACAGCTCGGGCGGCTACACCTTC. Translated, it gives CASSFDSSGGYTF.

The V call is TRBV15, the J call TRBJ1-6; 8 bases map to TRBD1. Germline CDR1 LNHNV, CDR2 YYDKDF (reference sequence). V shed 0 bases, J shed 9 bases, and the junction held 4 bases outside the gene matches. The CDR3 is 15 residues long. In DNA form, the CDR3 reads TGTGCCACCAGCAGAGACGACAGGGGAACTTCACCCCTCCACTTT. It is translated as CATSRDDRGTSPLHF.

The chain recombines TRBV7-2 with TRBJ2-7; 7 nucleotides match TRBD1. The CDR3 runs to 13 residues. Germline V lookup: CDR1 SGHTA, CDR2 FQGNSA. Unmatched junction bases numbered 4, after V lost 5 bases and J lost 3 bases. CDR3 DNA: TGTGCCAGCAGCCGGGACAGTAACTACGAGCAGTACTTC. This sequence encodes CASSRDSNYEQYF.

The chain recombines TRBV18 with TRBJ2-1, with no clear D. This CDR3 comprises 15 residues. CDR1 and CDR2 from the germline V gene are KGHSH and LQKENI. The V end lost 0 bases, the J end lost 1 base, and 7 bases lay between the germline ends. As DNA, the CDR3 is TGTGCCAGCTCACCACCCCCGGGTTCCTACAATGAGCAGTTCTTC. Protein sequence: CASSPPPGSYNEQFF.

The chain has TRBV18 and TRBJ1-2, with 11 positions matching TRBD1. Germline trimming cut 1 base from V and 3 bases from J; bases unmatched to any gene: 4. The CDR3 loop spans 16 amino acids. Germline-derived CDR1 and CDR2 are KGHSH and LQKENI. The DNA of the CDR3 is TGTGCCAGCTCACCACTGGACAGGGGGCGAGACTATGGCTACACCTTC. This translates into CASSPLDRGRDYGYTF.

The chain joins TRBV15 to TRBJ2-5, with TRBD2 as a possible D gene (5 bases). Germline V gene data show CDR1 as LNHNV and CDR2 as YYDKDF (reference sequence). The CDR3 extends over 14 amino acids. Trimming took 1 base from V and 5 from J, leaving 11 bases between them. The CDR3 region has the DNA TGTGCCACCAGCAGAGTCAACAGAGGGGAGACCCAGTACTTC. Protein: CATSRVNRGETQYF.

This clone turned up a few times. V and J are TRBV5-1 and TRBJ1-3; no firm D call. In germline, CDR1 is SGHRS, CDR2 YFSETQ. V shed 5 bases and J shed 4 bases, with 10 bases lying between them. The CDR3 totals 13 residues. CDR3 nucleotides: TGCGCCAGCAGTTGGACGGGAGGAAACACCATATATTTT. It translates to CASSWTGGNTIYF.

The chain links TRBV5-1 to TRBJ2-7, with 9 nucleotides matching TRBD1. With 3 bases clipped from V and 2 bases from J, the junction kept 6 bases outside the gene matches. Germline V lookup: CDR1 SGHRS, CDR2 YFSETQ. The CDR3 has 15 residues. CDR3 region: CASSYSGTGPYEQYF. The CDR3, as DNA: TGCGCCAGCAGCTATTCCGGGACAGGGCCCTACGAGCAGTACTTC.

This chain joins TRBV19 and TRBJ1-2, with 7 nucleotides matching TRBD1. V lost 4 bases, J lost 6 bases, and 8 bases stayed unmatched. CDR3 length: 14 residues. The V gene's germline CDR1 is LNHDA and CDR2 SQIVND (reference sequence). The CDR3 here is CASSTEDRPNGYTF. For the CDR3, the DNA is TGTGCCAGTAGTACAGAGGACAGGCCTAATGGCTACACCTTC. The full variable domain, with the rest looked up from reference TRBV19 and TRBJ1-2, is DGGITQSPKYLFRKEGQNVTLSCEQNLNHDAMYWYRQDPGQGLRLIYYSQIVNDFQKGDIAEGYSVSREKKESFPLTVTSAQKNPTAFYLCASSTEDRPNGYTFGSGTRLTVV.

This chain connects TRBV7-9 to TRBJ2-4, with 10 bases aligning to TRBD2. This CDR3 is built from 15 residues. CDR1 and CDR2 from the germline V gene are SEHNR and FQNEAQ (reference sequence). After removal of 5 bases from V and 6 bases from J, the junction contained 7 bases not matched to a gene. CDR3 DNA: TGTGCCAGCAGCCCGGTAGCGGGGGGCCTAAACATTCAGTACTTC. Translating gives CASSPVAGGLNIQYF.

This chain joins TRBV5-6 and TRBJ1-5; D gene unclear. This CDR3 is built from 18 residues. Germline lookup yields CDR1 SGHDT and CDR2 YYEEEE. V shed 2 bases and J shed 0 bases, with 18 bases lying between them. The CDR3 is CASSFSGQKQYSNQPQHF. In DNA, the CDR3 is TGTGCCAGCAGCTTTAGCGGTCAGAAGCAATATAGCAATCAGCCCCAGCATTTT. The variable domain in full, with the rest retrieved from reference TRBV5-6 and TRBJ1-5, is DAGVTQSPTHLIKTRGQQVTLRCSPKSGHDTVSWYQQALGQGPQFIFQYYEEEERQRGNFPDRFSGHQFPNYSSELNVNALLLGDSALYLCASSFSGQKQYSNQPQHFGDGTRLSIL.

V is TRBV19 and J is TRBJ1-5; TRBD1 aligns across 10 bases. The length of the CDR3 is 16 residues. Germline V gene data show CDR1 as LNHDA and CDR2 as SQIVND (reference sequence). V shed 6 bases, J shed 6 bases, and the junction held 11 bases outside the gene matches. CDR3 DNA sequence: TGTGCCAGTAGCACACACTTGACAGGGGGCAGTCAGCCCCAGCATTTT. Translated: CASSTHLTGGSQPQHF.

This chain connects TRBV16 to TRBJ1-2, with TRBD1 matching 12 bases. This CDR3 comprises 17 residues. V was clipped by 3 bases and J by 2 bases; unmatched bases: 7. The germline gives CDR1 KGHSY, CDR2 FQNENV. The CDR3 loop reads CASSHRDRGLLNYGYTF. CDR3 bases: TGTGCCAGCAGCCACCGGGACAGGGGGCTTTTAAACTATGGCTACACCTTC.

This chain joins TRBV6-5 and TRBJ2-2; 7 nucleotides line up with TRBD1. The germline gives CDR1 MNHEY, CDR2 SVGAGI. The CDR3 consists of 13 residues. V shed 8 bases and J 6 bases; nucleotides not matched to a gene: 6. The chain's CDR3 is CASQGTDPGELFF. The CDR3 nucleotides are TGTGCCAGCCAGGGGACAGATCCCGGGGAGCTGTTTTTT.